These 23 T cell receptor beta chains were all obtained from the same sample, sequenced in a study of stem cell transplantation in POMP-related autoinflammatory disease. Sequenced by immunoSEQ multiplex PCR; TCRdb stores in-frame clones only, minus some. This sample has approximately 2,100 clones, with less than 90% found just once. Sequencing was performed on Tregs from PBMCs, taken before stem cell transplantation. These receptors originate from a human donor with POMP-related autoinflammation and immune dysregulation (PRAID).

V usage is TRBV29-1 and J usage is TRBJ1-4; D is perhaps TRBD1 (5 bases). This CDR3 is 12 amino acids long. CDR1 is SQVTM and CDR2 is ANQGSEA in the germline V gene. V lost 3 bases and J 6 bases, leaving 8 bases between the germline ends. CDR3 residues: CSVDWGDEKLFF. For the CDR3, the DNA is TGCAGCGTTGATTGGGGGGATGAAAAACTGTTTTTT.

J is TRBJ1-5 and V is TRBV6-6; 9 positions match TRBD1. V lost 6 bases, J lost 4 bases, and 1 base stayed unmatched. The CDR3 runs 13 residues. CDR1 and CDR2 (germline): MNHNY, SVGAGI (reference sequence). As DNA, the CDR3 is TGTGCCAGCAGAGACAGGGGGAATCAGCCCCAGCATTTT. It is translated as CASRDRGNQPQHF.

This chain connects TRBV5-1 to TRBJ1-1, with a weak D call TRBD1 (6 bases). The CDR3 spans 16 residues. Germline V gives CDR1 SGHRS, CDR2 YFSETQ. The germline V and J ends were trimmed by 4 bases and 4 bases, with 20 bases remaining between them. This chain's CDR3 is CASSEPGHWSGTEAFF. The CDR3 DNA follows: TGCGCCAGCAGCGAACCGGGACACTGGTCGGGCACTGAAGCTTTCTTT.

This chain links TRBV10-1 with TRBJ1-1; the match to TRBD1 covers 10 bases. V lost 2 bases and J lost 4; bases outside the gene matches: 7. Germline V gene sequence: CDR1 WNHNN, CDR2 SYGVQD (reference sequence). The CDR3 loop spans 16 amino acids. CDR3 sequence reads: CASSETGQGDFTEAFF. In DNA, the CDR3 is TGCGCCAGCAGTGAGACCGGACAGGGGGATTTCACTGAAGCTTTCTTT.

V is TRBV30 and J is TRBJ2-3; 9 nucleotides align to TRBD2. With 7 bases clipped from V and 7 bases from J, the junction kept 15 bases outside the gene matches. Germline lookup yields CDR1 GTSNPN and CDR2 SVGIG (reference sequence). The CDR3 spans 15 residues. CDR3 in amino acids: CASFQSGRRANTQYF. CDR3 sequence (DNA): TGTGCCTCTTTTCAAAGCGGGAGGAGGGCAAATACGCAGTATTTT.

The chain couples TRBV5-1 to TRBJ2-7, with D possibly TRBD2 on 6 matching bases. The CDR3 totals 11 residues. The ends were cut back, 5 bases at V and 4 bases at J, with 7 bases in the middle. Germline V gives CDR1 SGHRS, CDR2 YFSETQ. The CDR3 protein is CASSGGYEQYF. Here the CDR3 DNA reads TGCGCCAGCAGTGGAGGGTACGAGCAGTACTTC.

By its share, this clone is large. The chain has TRBV21-1 and TRBJ1-5; TRBD1 reflects the table's D call only, with no check against the DNA. TRBV21-1 is labeled a pseudogene. The CDR3 is 15 residues long. CDR3 protein: CASSTRTVLNQPQHF. The CDR3, as DNA: TGTGCCAGCAGCACGCGGACAGTCCTTAATCAGCCCCAGCATTTT.

This chain links TRBV19 with TRBJ2-3, with a possible D match to TRBD2 (6 bases). The V gene lost 5 bases and the J gene lost 1 base, with 13 bases spanning the gap. The length of the CDR3 is 15 residues. Germline-derived CDR1 and CDR2 are LNHDA and SQIVND (reference sequence). The CDR3 is CASSSLGGGTDTQYF. CDR3 nucleotide sequence: TGTGCCAGTAGTTCCCTAGGAGGGGGCACAGATACGCAGTATTTT. The variable domain in full, completed from reference TRBV19 and TRBJ2-3, reads DGGITQSPKYLFRKEGQNVTLSCEQNLNHDAMYWYRQDPGQGLRLIYYSQIVNDFQKGDIAEGYSVSREKKESFPLTVTSAQKNPTAFYLCASSSLGGGTDTQYFGPGTRLTVL.

V is TRBV14 and J is TRBJ2-5; D might be TRBD1 (5 bases). The CDR3 is 15 residues long. Germline lookup yields CDR1 SGHDN and CDR2 FVKESK. Trimming stripped 4 bases from V and 7 bases from J, with 19 bases between. The CDR3 sequence: CASSRIGIQATTQYF. CDR3 nucleotide sequence: TGTGCCAGCAGCCGAATTGGGATACAGGCTACGACCCAGTACTTC.

The chain combines TRBV5-1 with TRBJ2-3, with D unclear. V gave up 0 bases and J gave up 0 bases, with 8 bases separating them. The CDR3 contains 15 residues. The germline V gene encodes CDR1 SGHRS and CDR2 YFSETQ. CDR3 sequence (DNA): TGCGCCAGCAGCTTGGGGCCGGCTAGCACAGATACGCAGTATTTT. This gives the protein CASSLGPASTDTQYF.

The V call is TRBV19, the J call TRBJ1-6; TRBD1 agrees at 10 bases. J gave up 8 bases and V 4 bases, and 8 bases lay outside the gene matches. CDR1 and CDR2 from the germline V gene are LNHDA and SQIVND (reference sequence). The length of the CDR3 is 16 residues. CDR3 nucleotide sequence: TGTGCCAGTAGTAGGGGACAGGGGCGAGGGTATTCACCCCTCCACTTT. Its translation is CASSRGQGRGYSPLHF.

The CDR3 loop is CASSYRVSNQPQHF. CDR3 sequence (DNA): TGTGCCAGCAGTTACAGGGTTAGCAATCAGCCCCAGCATTTT. The V and J genes are TRBV6-6 and TRBJ1-5, with no clear D. The CDR3 spans 14 residues. Germline V gene sequence: CDR1 MNHNY, CDR2 SVGAGI (reference sequence). V lost 2 bases and J lost 0, with 5 bases in between.

This clone appeared once. This chain joins TRBV9 and TRBJ1-6; no firm D call. V lost 2 bases and J lost 9, with 12 bases in between. Looked up from germline, CDR1 is SGDLS and CDR2 is YYNGEE. The CDR3 totals 14 residues. The CDR3, as DNA: TGTGCCAGCAGCGTTAGGGCCCGGGGTTCACCCCTCCACTTT. Translating gives CASSVRARGSPLHF. The entire variable domain, with the rest obtained from reference TRBV9 and TRBJ1-6, is as follows: DSGVTQTPKHLITATGQRVTLRCSPRSGDLSVYWYQQSLDQGLQFLIQYYNGEERAKGNILERFSAQQFPDLHSELNLSSLELGDSALYFCASSVRARGSPLHFGNGTRLTVT.

This chain uses TRBV9 with TRBJ2-2, with unresolved D. Germline assignment: CDR1 SGDLS and CDR2 YYNGEE. The CDR3 runs 14 residues. Deletions cut 0 bases from V and 4 bases from J, with 7 bases between. The chain's CDR3 is CASSVVPRTGELFF. CDR3 DNA sequence: TGTGCCAGCAGCGTAGTCCCTCGCACCGGGGAGCTGTTTTTT.

The chain employs TRBV19 and TRBJ2-1; perhaps TRBD2 as D (7 bases). Germline loops: CDR1 LNHDA, CDR2 SQIVND (reference sequence). This CDR3 has 14 residues. V was trimmed by 7 bases and J by 6 bases, leaving 16 bases between them. Written as DNA, the CDR3 is TGTGCCAGTAAACCCGGGGGGCCTGGCAATGAGCAGTTCTTC. Its protein product is CASKPGGPGNEQFF.

The chain uses TRBV7-9 and TRBJ1-1; tentatively, D is TRBD1 (5 bases). Germline V lookup: CDR1 SEHNR, CDR2 FQNEAQ (reference sequence). Trimming left V 4 bases short and J 5 bases short, with 8 bases between. The CDR3 sequence is 12 residues long. CDR3 nucleotide sequence: TGTGCCAGCAGCTGGGGCGGGACTGAAGCTTTCTTT. This gives the protein CASSWGGTEAFF.

The chain has TRBV6-1 and TRBJ1-1; tentative D call: TRBD1 (5 bases). In germline, CDR1 is MNHNS, CDR2 SASEGT. Deletions cut 8 bases from V and 4 bases from J, with 14 bases between. This CDR3 region has 13 residues. The CDR3 spells CASSSYRGTEAFF. The CDR3, as DNA: TGTGCCAGCTCCTCCTATAGGGGCACTGAAGCTTTCTTT.

The rearrangement links TRBV6-1 to TRBJ2-2; D unclear. The CDR3 sequence is 14 residues long. CDR1 MNHNS and CDR2 SASEGT come from the germline V gene. The V and J ends lost 4 bases and 3 bases respectively, with 9 bases between them. DNA for the CDR3: TGTGCCAGCAGTGCAGGACGGGACACCGGGGAGCTGTTTTTT. Amino acid sequence: CASSAGRDTGELFF.

V gene TRBV2 combines with J gene TRBJ2-1, with D maybe TRBD2 (5 bases). CDR3 length equals 16 residues. CDR1 is SNHLY, CDR2 FYNNEI, per germline. The V and J ends lost 6 bases and 2 bases respectively, with 17 bases between them. The CDR3 is CASRAGLHPTYNEQFF. In DNA form, the CDR3 reads TGTGCCAGCAGGGCTGGACTTCACCCAACCTACAATGAGCAGTTCTTC.

V is TRBV6-6 and J is TRBJ1-4; 11 nucleotides line up with TRBD1. This CDR3 is 15 amino acids long. The germline gives CDR1 MNHNY, CDR2 SVGAGI (reference sequence). V lost 10 bases, J lost 7 bases, and 11 bases stayed unmatched. The CDR3 coding sequence is TGTGCCATCATCAATACGGGACAGGGGGGTGAAAAACTGTTTTTT. As protein: CAIINTGQGGEKLFF.

The V call is TRBV7-9, the J call TRBJ2-2, with D tentatively TRBD1 (6 bases). This CDR3 is 15 amino acids long. V lost 5 bases and J 2 bases, leaving 12 bases between the germline ends. Germline-derived CDR1 and CDR2 are SEHNR and FQNEAQ (reference sequence). The CDR3 loop is CASSIKGENTGELFF. The CDR3 nucleotides are TGTGCCAGCAGCATCAAGGGGGAAAACACCGGGGAGCTGTTTTTT.

The V call is TRBV5-5, the J call TRBJ2-3; 7 bases line up with TRBD1. This CDR3 comprises 16 residues. V was clipped by 1 base and J by 0 bases; unmatched bases: 5. Germline V gene lookup returns CDR1 SGHKS and CDR2 YYEKEE (reference sequence). The CDR3 reads CASSLLGQISTDTQYF. The CDR3 DNA reads TGTGCCAGCAGCTTGTTGGGACAGATTAGCACAGATACGCAGTATTTT.

The V call is TRBV5-1, the J call TRBJ2-1, with D tentatively TRBD2 (6 bases). This CDR3 is 15 amino acids long. V lost 5 bases and J 0 bases, leaving 12 bases between the germline ends. The germline gives CDR1 SGHRS, CDR2 YFSETQ. The CDR3 loop is CASRAGTRSYNEQFF. The CDR3 DNA reads TGCGCCAGCAGGGCCGGGACTCGCTCCTACAATGAGCAGTTCTTC.